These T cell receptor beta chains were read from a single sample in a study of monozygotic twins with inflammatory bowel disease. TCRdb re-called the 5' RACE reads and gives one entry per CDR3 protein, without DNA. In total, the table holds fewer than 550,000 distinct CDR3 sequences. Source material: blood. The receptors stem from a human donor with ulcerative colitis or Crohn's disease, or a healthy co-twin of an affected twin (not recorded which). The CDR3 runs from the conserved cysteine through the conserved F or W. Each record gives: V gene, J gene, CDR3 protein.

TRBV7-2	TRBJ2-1	CASSLVSGGALNEQFF
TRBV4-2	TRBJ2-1	CASNIAIGNEQFF
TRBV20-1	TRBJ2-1	CSAPGTGDHEQFF
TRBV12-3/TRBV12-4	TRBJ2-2	CASSFAPVAGELFF
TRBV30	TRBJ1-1	CAYRGPLGAFF
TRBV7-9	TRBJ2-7	CASRDVSRGGEQYF
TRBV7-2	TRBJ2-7	CASGRTGGLASTYEQYF
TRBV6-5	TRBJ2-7	CASSYSSGQGNEQYF
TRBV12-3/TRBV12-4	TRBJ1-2	CASSLEVYVGGYTF
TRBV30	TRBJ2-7	CAWKRTRGPRNYEQYF
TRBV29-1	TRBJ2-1	CSGISGRAYNEQFF
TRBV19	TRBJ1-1	CASSMGRENTEAFF
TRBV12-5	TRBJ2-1	CASGLSYVSDSSSYNEQFF
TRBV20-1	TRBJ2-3	CSARDSRMGTDTQYF